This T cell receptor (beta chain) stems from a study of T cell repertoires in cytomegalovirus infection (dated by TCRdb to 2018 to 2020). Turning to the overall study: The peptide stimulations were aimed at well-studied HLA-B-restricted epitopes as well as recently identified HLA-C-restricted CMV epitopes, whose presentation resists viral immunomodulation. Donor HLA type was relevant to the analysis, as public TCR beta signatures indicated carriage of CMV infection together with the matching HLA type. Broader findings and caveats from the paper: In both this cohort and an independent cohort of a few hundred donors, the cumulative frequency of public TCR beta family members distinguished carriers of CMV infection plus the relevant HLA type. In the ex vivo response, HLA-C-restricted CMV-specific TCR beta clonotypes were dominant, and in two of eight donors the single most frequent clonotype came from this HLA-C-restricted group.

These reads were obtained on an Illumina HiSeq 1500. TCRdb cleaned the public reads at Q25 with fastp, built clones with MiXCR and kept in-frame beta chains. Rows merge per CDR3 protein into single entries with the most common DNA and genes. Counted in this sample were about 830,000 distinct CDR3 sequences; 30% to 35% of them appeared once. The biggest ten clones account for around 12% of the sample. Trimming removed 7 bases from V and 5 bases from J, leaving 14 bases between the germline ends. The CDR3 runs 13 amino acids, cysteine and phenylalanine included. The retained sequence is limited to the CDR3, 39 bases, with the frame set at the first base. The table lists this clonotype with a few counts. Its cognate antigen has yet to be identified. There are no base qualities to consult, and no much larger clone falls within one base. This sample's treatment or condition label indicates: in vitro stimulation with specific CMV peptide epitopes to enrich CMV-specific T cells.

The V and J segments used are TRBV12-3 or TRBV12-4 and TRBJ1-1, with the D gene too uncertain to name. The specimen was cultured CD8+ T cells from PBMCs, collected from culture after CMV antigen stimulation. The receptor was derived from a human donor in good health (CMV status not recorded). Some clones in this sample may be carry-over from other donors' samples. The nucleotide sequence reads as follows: TGTGCCAGCACCCTATCATCACAGACTGAAGCTTTCTTT. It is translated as CASTLSSQTEAFF.